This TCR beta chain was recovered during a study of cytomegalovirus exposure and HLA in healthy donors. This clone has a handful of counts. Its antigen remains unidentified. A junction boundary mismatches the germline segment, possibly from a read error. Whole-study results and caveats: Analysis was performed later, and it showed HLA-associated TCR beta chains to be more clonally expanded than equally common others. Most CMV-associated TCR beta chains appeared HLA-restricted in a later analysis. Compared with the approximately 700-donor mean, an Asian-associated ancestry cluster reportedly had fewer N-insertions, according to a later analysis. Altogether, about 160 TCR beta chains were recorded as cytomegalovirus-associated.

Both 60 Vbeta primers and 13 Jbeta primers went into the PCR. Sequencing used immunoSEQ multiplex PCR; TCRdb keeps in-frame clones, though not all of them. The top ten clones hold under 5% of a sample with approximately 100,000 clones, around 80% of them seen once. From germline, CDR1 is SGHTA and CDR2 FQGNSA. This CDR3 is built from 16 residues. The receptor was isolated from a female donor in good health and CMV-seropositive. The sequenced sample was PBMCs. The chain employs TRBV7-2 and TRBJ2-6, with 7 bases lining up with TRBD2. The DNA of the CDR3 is TGTGCCAGCAGCTTAGGGCGGGGGACTGGGGCCAACGGCCTGACTTTC. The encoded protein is CASSLGRGTGANGLTF. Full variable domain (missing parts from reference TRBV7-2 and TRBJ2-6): GAGVSQSPSNKVTEKGKDVELRCDPISGHTALYWYRQSLGQGLEFLIYFQGNSAPDKSGLPSDRFSAERTGGSVSTLTIQRTQQEDSAVYLCASSLGRGTGANGLTFGAGSRLTVL.